A selection of T cell receptor beta chains follows, all from one sample in a study of CD8+ T cells in alopecia areata. Sequencing used immunoSEQ multiplex PCR; TCRdb keeps in-frame clones, though not all of them. The table lists about 200,000 clones, around three fifths of them singletons. Material for sequencing was CD8+ T cells sorted from blood. All receptors come from a human donor in good health. The CDR3 runs from the conserved cysteine through the conserved F or W. The D gene is left open where the match is weak. Some rows mark clone size as missing; the rest say once, few, many or name a class of expanded clone.

J	D	V	size	DNA	CDR3
TRBJ1-2	-	TRBV7-9	-	TGTGCCAGCAGTTACCGGGACACCCAAGGCTACACCTTC	CASSYRDTQGYTF
TRBJ2-3	-	TRBV6-5	few	TGTGCCAGCAACCCCCGGGACAGCACAGATACGCAGTATTTT	CASNPRDSTDTQYF
TRBJ1-3	-	TRBV7-9	few	TGTGCCACCAGGGGCTCTGGAAACACCATATATTTT	CATRGSGNTIYF
TRBJ2-3	TRBD1	TRBV13	-	TGTGCCAGCAGCTTGGGGACAGGGGTCACAGATACGCAGTATTTT	CASSLGTGVTDTQYF
TRBJ1-1	-	TRBV2	-	TGTGCCAGCAGTGCGGCAGGCTCAGGGAACACTGAAGCTTTCTTT	CASSAAGSGNTEAFF
TRBJ2-2	-	TRBV6-1	-	TGTGCCAGCAGTGAACCGGGATCCGGGGAGCTGTTTTTT	CASSEPGSGELFF
TRBJ2-5	TRBD1	TRBV29-1	-	TGCAGCGTGAACAGGGGCGTTCAAGAGACCCAGTACTTC	CSVNRGVQETQYF
TRBJ2-7	TRBD1	TRBV4-1	few	TGCGCCAGCAGCCGATCCGGACAGGGGGCCTACGAGCAGTACTTC	CASSRSGQGAYEQYF
TRBJ2-1	-	TRBV19	many	TGTGCCAGTAGTAAGCAGGAGGAGGCCTACAATGAGCAGTTCTTC	CASSKQEEAYNEQFF
TRBJ2-7	-	TRBV13	few	TGTGCCAGCAGCGAAACCACCTCAGGGGAGCAGTACTTC	CASSETTSGEQYF
TRBJ1-2	-	TRBV29-1	few	TGCAGCGTTGAAGGGGTGAGCGGCTCGGGAGGCTACACCTTC	CSVEGVSGSGGYTF
TRBJ1-4	-	TRBV7-6	few	TGTGCCAGCAGCCCCTCCGGGGCAGCATCTAATGAAAAACTGTTTTTT	CASSPSGAASNEKLFF
TRBJ1-1	-	TRBV11-1	-	TGTGCCAGCAGCAAAGACTTCCTAGAAGCTTTCTTT	CASSKDFLEAFF
TRBJ1-2	TRBD1	TRBV7-2	-	TGTGCCAGCAGCCTCAAGGACAGGGCTGGTTACGGCTACACCTTC	CASSLKDRAGYGYTF
TRBJ2-1	TRBD2	TRBV6-6	many	TGTGCCAGCTTTAGGGAGGCTAGCGGGGTGTACAATGAGCAGTTCTTC	CASFREASGVYNEQFF
TRBJ1-2	-	TRBV4-1	-	TGCGCCAGCAGTCCCCGGACAGCCTATGGCTACACCTTC	CASSPRTAYGYTF
TRBJ1-1	-	TRBV11-2	-	TGTGCCAGCAGCCCTAGAGCAACAGAAGAAGCTTTCTTT	CASSPRATEEAFF
TRBJ2-4	TRBD2	TRBV4-1	-	TGCGCCAGCAGCCCCCTCAGCGGGGAAAACATTCAGTACTTC	CASSPLSGENIQYF
TRBJ2-1	-	TRBV5-1	once	TGCGCCACTTCGGAGGCAGGGGGGCCCGATGAGCAGTTCTTC	CATSEAGGPDEQFF
TRBJ2-7	TRBD2	TRBV7-6	few	TGTGCCAGCAGCCCGTGGACTAGCGGGGGACTCGAGCAGTACTTC	CASSPWTSGGLEQYF
TRBJ2-3	TRBD1	TRBV29-1	-	TGCAGCGTTGTTCCGGGACAGAGCACAGATACGCAGTATTTT	CSVVPGQSTDTQYF
TRBJ2-2	-	TRBV10-2	-	TGCGCCAGCAGTTTGACGGGAAACACCGGGGAGCTGTTTTTT	CASSLTGNTGELFF
TRBJ1-4	-	TRBV6-5	-	TGTGCCAGCAGTTACCATAAATGGGACGAACTGTTTTTT	CASSYHKWDELFF
TRBJ1-5	-	TRBV5-6	-	TGTGCCAGCAGCTTGGGGGTGGGCAATCAGCCCCAGCATTTT	CASSLGVGNQPQHF
TRBJ2-1	-	TRBV29-1	-	TGCAGCGTTGTCCCAGGAGAGTTCTTC	CSVVPGEFF
TRBJ1-1	-	TRBV4-1	-	TGCGCCAGCAGCCAAGAGGGGAGGGTTACTGAAGCTTTCTTT	CASSQEGRVTEAFF
TRBJ1-6	-	TRBV4-1	-	TGCGCCAGCAGCCCCTTACAGTCACCCCTCCACTTT	CASSPLQSPLHF
TRBJ1-5	-	TRBV27	-	TGTGCCAGCAGTAGGGCAGATAGCAATCAGCCCCAGCATTTT	CASSRADSNQPQHF
TRBJ2-3	TRBD2	TRBV7-6	once	TGTGCCAGCAGCCTGATCTACGGGGGAGGGGCCGGGGTAGATACGCAGTATTTT	CASSLIYGGGAGVDTQYF
TRBJ1-1	-	TRBV9	-	TGTGCCAGCAGCGGATCTTCCACGGCCATGAACACTGAAGCTTTCTTT	CASSGSSTAMNTEAFF
TRBJ2-1	TRBD2	TRBV5-1	once	TGCGCCAGCAGCTTGGGGGGTCGGACTAGCGGGAAATACAATGAGCAGTTCTTC	CASSLGGRTSGKYNEQFF
TRBJ1-5	-	TRBV4-1	-	TGCGCCAGCAGCCAATTGGCCTACCAGCCTGACAATCAGCCCCAGCATTTT	CASSQLAYQPDNQPQHF
TRBJ2-1	-	TRBV10-2	-	TGCGCCAGCAGTGGCCATGGCGAGGGGATGAGCTCCTACAATGAGCAGTTCTTC	CASSGHGEGMSSYNEQFF
TRBJ1-3	-	TRBV23-1	few	TGCGCCAGGGGAGAAGACAGGACAGCTGGAAACACCATATATTTT	CARGEDRTAGNTIYF
TRBJ2-5	-	TRBV18	-	TGTGCCAGCTCACCACCTCAACTGGAAGAGACCCAGTACTTC	CASSPPQLEETQYF
TRBJ1-1	-	TRBV12-5	-	TGTGCTAGTGGGGCCGGCACTGAAGCTTTCTTT	CASGAGTEAFF
TRBJ1-1	-	TRBV2	few	TGTGCCAGCACCCACGACATTAGAGACACTGAAGCTTTCTTT	CASTHDIRDTEAFF
TRBJ1-1	-	TRBV9	-	TGTGCCAGCAGCACGGGGGGGACTGAAGCTTTCTTT	CASSTGGTEAFF
TRBJ1-5	-	TRBV4-1	few	TGCGCCAGCAGCCAAGCAGTTGGCAATCAGCCCCAGCATTTT	CASSQAVGNQPQHF
TRBJ1-6	TRBD1	TRBV9	once	TGTGCCAGCAGCGCAGGGGACAGAGCGAATTCACCCCTCCACTTT	CASSAGDRANSPLHF
TRBJ1-2	TRBD1	TRBV4-1	-	TGCGCCAGCAGCCAAGAACCGGGACAGGGAGGAGATGGCTACACCTTC	CASSQEPGQGGDGYTF
TRBJ2-3	TRBD2	TRBV9	-	TGTGCCAGCAGCGTAGAAGCGGGGGGCACAGATACGCAGTATTTT	CASSVEAGGTDTQYF
TRBJ2-3	-	TRBV9	-	TGTGCCAGCAGCGTAGAGGGTGGTGCTAGCACAGATACGCAGTATTTT	CASSVEGGASTDTQYF
TRBJ1-2	TRBD1	TRBV6-5	-	TGTGCCAGCAGTTACGGAGGGGGCGGTGGCTACACCTTC	CASSYGGGGGYTF